Listed below are T cell receptor beta chains from one sample, sequenced in a study of T cells after yellow fever vaccination. A single record per CDR3 protein comes from TCRdb applying MiXCR to the 5' RACE reads. The data contain 400,000 or so distinct CDR3 sequences, under 20% of them singletons. The sequencing here drew on PBMCs, taken before the yellow fever booster vaccination. These receptors all stem from a man younger than 30 who received the YFV17D yellow fever vaccine. CDR3s leave out the opening cysteine and the closing phenylalanine or tryptophan. Fields, in order: V gene, J gene, CDR3 protein.

V: TRBV20-1
J: TRBJ1-5
CDR3: SARKGGDNQPQH

V: TRBV7-9
J: TRBJ1-1
CDR3: ASSPSQGGTEAF

V: TRBV4-3
J: TRBJ1-1
CDR3: ASSPFPGQAFAAF

V: TRBV18
J: TRBJ1-2
CDR3: ASSSTPVQETLANYGYT

V: TRBV4-1
J: TRBJ2-7
CDR3: ASRKTGAYEQY

V: TRBV7-2
J: TRBJ1-1
CDR3: ASSLAIGLSGDGAF

V: TRBV6-2/TRBV6-3
J: TRBJ2-1
CDR3: ASGYHRAGDNEQF

V: TRBV7-2
J: TRBJ2-5
CDR3: ASSLVQGAWETQY

V: TRBV7-9
J: TRBJ1-4
CDR3: ASRRGLRKLF

V: TRBV9
J: TRBJ2-1
CDR3: ASSIGTSGSEQF

V: TRBV29-1
J: TRBJ2-5
CDR3: SVEIPGVEQETQY

V: TRBV5-1
J: TRBJ1-1
CDR3: ASSSQPRPVGGNTEAF

V: TRBV6-2/TRBV6-3
J: TRBJ2-2
CDR3: ASSFRAGGELF

V: TRBV12-3/TRBV12-4
J: TRBJ2-2
CDR3: ASSLARGELF

V: TRBV5-1
J: TRBJ2-7
CDR3: ASSLSDGYEQY

V: TRBV20-1
J: TRBJ2-1
CDR3: SARSRSTAYNEQF

V: TRBV28
J: TRBJ1-5
CDR3: ASSLFRPDQPQH

V: TRBV19
J: TRBJ2-7
CDR3: ASSNPGGASYEQY

V: TRBV6-1
J: TRBJ2-2
CDR3: ASIFRDRTGGELF

V: TRBV4-1
J: TRBJ2-3
CDR3: ASSQVGGPWDTQY

V: TRBV7-6
J: TRBJ2-1
CDR3: ASSLQSTGFLDEQF

V: TRBV7-2
J: TRBJ1-2
CDR3: ASSLSSPGYGYT

V: TRBV6-5
J: TRBJ2-7
CDR3: ASSYRGFSYEQY

V: TRBV7-9
J: TRBJ1-1
CDR3: ASSLADPEAF

V: TRBV6-2/TRBV6-3
J: TRBJ2-7
CDR3: ASSYPATGTGDEQY

V: TRBV12-3/TRBV12-4
J: TRBJ1-2
CDR3: ASTRGLNYGYT

V: TRBV9
J: TRBJ2-1
CDR3: ASSSPLSGGSSYNEQF